This entry concerns a single TCR beta chain. The data were obtained in a study of blood T cell repertoires in COVID-19. Only in-frame clones appear in the TCRdb table, and some are missing; sequencing was by immunoSEQ multiplex PCR. The sample records 150,000 or so clones, more than 85% being singletons. The CDR3 is 19 residues long. The gene calls are TRBV21-1 and TRBJ1-2; the table calls TRBD1, which could not be checked here. TRBV21-1 is a pseudogene. The sequenced sample consisted of peripheral blood. The clonotype was recovered from a man aged 60 to 69 with active or convalescent COVID-19. The CDR3 DNA follows: TGTGCCAGCAGCCAAAAGGATCGACAGGGGGCAATGGGGAACTATGGCTACACCTTC. Its translation is CASSQKDRQGAMGNYGYTF.